One T cell receptor beta chain is described in this entry. These data come from a study of shared clonotypes between healthy human individuals. Study overall: Each donor's CD8 memory used one plate, CD8 naive two, each CD4 subset three.

Clones were sequenced by immunoSEQ multiplex PCR, and TCRdb holds only the in-frame ones, with some missing. The sample contains roughly 1.5 million clones, approximately 98% of which appear only once. Trimming at V came to 4 bases and at J to 2 bases, leaving 6 bases not matched to a gene. Germline loops: CDR1 MGHDK, CDR2 SYGVNS. The length of the CDR3 is 15 residues. The sequenced sample was naive CD4+ T cells sorted from blood. As for subset: CD45RA+ positively selected. The chain combines TRBV25-1 with TRBJ2-5, with 8 positions matching TRBD2. This sequence was found in a man younger than 45 in good health. DNA of the CDR3: TGTGCCAGCAGTGTTCAACTAGCGGTGCAAGAGACCCAGTACTTC. It specifies CASSVQLAVQETQYF.